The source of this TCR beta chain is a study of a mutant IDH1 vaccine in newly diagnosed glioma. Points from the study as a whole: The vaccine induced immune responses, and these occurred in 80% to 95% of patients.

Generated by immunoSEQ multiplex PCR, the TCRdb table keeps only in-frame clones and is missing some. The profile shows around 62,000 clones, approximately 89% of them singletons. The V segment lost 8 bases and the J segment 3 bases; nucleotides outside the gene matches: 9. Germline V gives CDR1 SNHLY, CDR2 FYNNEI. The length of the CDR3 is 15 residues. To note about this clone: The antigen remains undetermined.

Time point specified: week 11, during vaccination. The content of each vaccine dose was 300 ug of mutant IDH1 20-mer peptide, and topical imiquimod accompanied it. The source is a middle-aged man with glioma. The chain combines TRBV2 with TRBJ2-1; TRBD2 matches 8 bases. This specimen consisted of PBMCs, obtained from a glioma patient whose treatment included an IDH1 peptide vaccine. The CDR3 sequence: CASSTAGVGYNEQFF. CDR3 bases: TGTGCCAGCTCCACAGCGGGAGTCGGCTACAATGAGCAGTTCTTC.